The clone carrying this T cell receptor beta chain was seen many times. Germline assignment: CDR1 KGHSH and CDR2 LQKENI. The V and J ends lost 4 bases and 5 bases, in that order; junction bases with no gene match: 2. The CDR3 consists of 12 residues. A unique molecular identifier was attached to every TCR cDNA molecule. One entry per CDR3 protein, called by TCRdb with MiXCR from the 5' RACE reads. This table has about 22,000 distinct CDR3 sequences, around 4.5% appearing once. Regarding time point: sample taken at primary tumor resection. The authors sequenced whole RNA from tumor, nontumor lung or frozen PBMC without sorting. The data were obtained in a study of spatial heterogeneity in lung cancer. Study overall: There were consistently more beta-chain sequences detected than alpha-chain sequences.

This receptor was identified in a male donor with early-stage non-small cell lung cancer. The sample in question was PBMCs, obtained at surgery. This rearrangement joins TRBV18 to TRBJ2-7; TRBD1 matches 7 bases. CDR3 sequence: CASSQGADEQYF. The CDR3, as DNA: TGTGCCAGCTCACAGGGGGCAGACGAGCAGTACTTC.